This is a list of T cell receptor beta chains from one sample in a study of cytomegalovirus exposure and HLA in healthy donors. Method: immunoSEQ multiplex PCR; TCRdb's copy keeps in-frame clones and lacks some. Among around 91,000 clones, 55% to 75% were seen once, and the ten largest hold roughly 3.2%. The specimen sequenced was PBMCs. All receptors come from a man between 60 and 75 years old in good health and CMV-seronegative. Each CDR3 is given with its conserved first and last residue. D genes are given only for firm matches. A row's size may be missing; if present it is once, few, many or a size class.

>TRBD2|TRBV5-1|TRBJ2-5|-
TGCGCCAGCAGCTCCTCGGGAGCTGGGACTAGCGGGAGTCAAGAGACCCAGTACTTC
CASSSSGAGTSGSQETQYF
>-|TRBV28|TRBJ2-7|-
TGTGCCAGCAGTCCCCCCTCAGGACTTGGGCAGTACTTC
CASSPPSGLGQYF
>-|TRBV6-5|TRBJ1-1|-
TGTGCCAGCAGTTTTACTCTGAACACTGAAGCTTTCTTT
CASSFTLNTEAFF
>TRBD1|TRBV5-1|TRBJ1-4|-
TGCGCCAGCAGCTCTCTGGGACAGGGTGAAGAAAAACTGTTTTTT
CASSSLGQGEEKLFF
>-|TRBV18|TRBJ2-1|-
TGTGCCAGCTCCGGACTCCCCTACGGGAATGAGCAGTTCTTC
CASSGLPYGNEQFF
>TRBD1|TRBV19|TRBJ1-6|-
TGTGCCAGTAGGGGGGACAGGGAACGCTCACCCCTCCACTTT
CASRGDRERSPLHF
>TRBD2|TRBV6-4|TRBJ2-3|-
TGTGCCAGCAGCCCTAGCGGGAGCACAGATACGCAGTATTTT
CASSPSGSTDTQYF
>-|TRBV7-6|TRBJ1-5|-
TGTGCCAGCAGCTTACTCGAGGGGCCCCAGCATTTT
CASSLLEGPQHF
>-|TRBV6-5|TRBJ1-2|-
TGTGCCAGCAGTCACGGACTGGTCTATGGCTACACCTTC
CASSHGLVYGYTF
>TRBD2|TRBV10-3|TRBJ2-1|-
TGTGCCATCAGTGACCGGGGGGACTTTTACGAGTTCTTC
CAISDRGDFYEFF
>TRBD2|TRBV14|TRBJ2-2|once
TGTGCCAGCAGCTCCGGGACTAGCGGGAGGGCCGGGGAGCTGTTTTTT
CASSSGTSGRAGELFF
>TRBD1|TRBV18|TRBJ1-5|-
TGTGCCAGCTCACCGACAGGGGGCAATCAGCCCCAGCATTTT
CASSPTGGNQPQHF
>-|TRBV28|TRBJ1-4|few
TGTGCCAGCAACCGCGCAGGGATTAATGAAAAACTGTTTTTT
CASNRAGINEKLFF
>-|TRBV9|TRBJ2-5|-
TGTGCCAGCAGCGTAGAGACAGAACCAGGGGAGACCCAGTACTTC
CASSVETEPGETQYF
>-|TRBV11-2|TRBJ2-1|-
TGTGCCAGCAGCTTGGCCCCCCTAGGGGGTCACAATGAGCAGTTCTTC
CASSLAPLGGHNEQFF
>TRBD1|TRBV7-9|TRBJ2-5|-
TGTGCCAGCAGCTCCACCGGGACAGAAGAGACCCAGTACTTC
CASSSTGTEETQYF
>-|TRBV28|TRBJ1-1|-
TGTGCCAGCAGCCGATATTTTGGGGAGGGGGTCGACACTGAAGCTTTCTTT
CASSRYFGEGVDTEAFF
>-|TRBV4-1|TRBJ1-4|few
TGCGCCAGCAGCCAAGTGAGGTCGGGAGAAAAACTGTTTTTT
CASSQVRSGEKLFF
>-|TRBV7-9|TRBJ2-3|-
TGTGCCAGCAGCGGAGCGGGCCGAAGCACAGATACGCAGTATTTT
CASSGAGRSTDTQYF
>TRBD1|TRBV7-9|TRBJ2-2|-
TGTGCCAGCAGACAGGGGGCTTATGGGGAGCTGTTTTTT
CASRQGAYGELFF
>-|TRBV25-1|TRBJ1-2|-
TGTGCCAGCAGTGAGGGGCGGGGGCCGGACTATGGCTACACCTTC
CASSEGRGPDYGYTF
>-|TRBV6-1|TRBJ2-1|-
TGTGCCAGCAGTGAAGTCGAGCTCCTGAGCTCCTACAATGAGCAGTTCTTC
CASSEVELLSSYNEQFF
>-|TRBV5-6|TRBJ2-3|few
TGTGCCAGCAGCTTTTCTAGCACAGATACGCAGTATTTT
CASSFSSTDTQYF
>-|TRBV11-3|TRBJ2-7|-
TGTGCCAGCAGCCCTGAGGGAAGGTACGAGCAGTACTTC
CASSPEGRYEQYF
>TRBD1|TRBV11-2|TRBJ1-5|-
TGTGCCAGCAGACGCCGGGACAGGGATAGCAATCAGCCCCAGCATTTT
CASRRRDRDSNQPQHF
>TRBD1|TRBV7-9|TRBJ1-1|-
TGTGCCAGCAGCCCGGGACAGGTCTTAATGGGCACTGAAGCTTTCTTT
CASSPGQVLMGTEAFF
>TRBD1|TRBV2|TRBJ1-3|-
TGTGCCAGCAGTGACCCGGGACAGGGTCCTGGAAACACCATATATTTT
CASSDPGQGPGNTIYF
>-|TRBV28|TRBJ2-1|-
TGTGCCAGCAATCCCGGGACTCAGCAGTTCTTC
CASNPGTQQFF
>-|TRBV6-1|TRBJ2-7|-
TGTGCCAGCAGTGAGAGACACCCGATCCCAAACGAGCAGTACTTC
CASSERHPIPNEQYF
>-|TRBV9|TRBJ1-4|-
TGTGCCAGCAGCCCTTACATTCCAGGTAGCGAGGGTAATGAAAAACTGTTTTTT
CASSPYIPGSEGNEKLFF
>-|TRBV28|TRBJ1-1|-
TGTGCCAGCAGCTCCCTTGTCGCAGGGTCCACTGAAGCTTTCTTT
CASSSLVAGSTEAFF
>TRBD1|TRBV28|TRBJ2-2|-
TGTGCCAGCAGCCCACAGGGGGTGGTCACCGGGGAGCTGTTTTTT
CASSPQGVVTGELFF
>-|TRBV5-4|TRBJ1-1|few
TGTGCCAGCAGCTTGGGGACAAGCCTTGAAGCTTTCTTT
CASSLGTSLEAFF
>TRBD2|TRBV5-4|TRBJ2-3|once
TGTGCCAGCAGCTTGGGACTAGCGGGCACAGATACGCAGTATTTT
CASSLGLAGTDTQYF
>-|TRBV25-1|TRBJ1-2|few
TGTGCCAGCAGTGAACCAGATAGGGGGGGCTACACCTTC
CASSEPDRGGYTF
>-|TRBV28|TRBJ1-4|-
TGTGCCAGCAGTTCCTATAATGAAAAACTGTTTTTT
CASSSYNEKLFF
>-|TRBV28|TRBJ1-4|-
TGTGCCAGCAGTTTCCAACAGGGTGCTAATGAAAAACTGTTTTTT
CASSFQQGANEKLFF
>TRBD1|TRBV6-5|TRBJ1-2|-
TGTGCCAGCAGTTACGAGGGGGCCGGCTATGGCTACACCTTC
CASSYEGAGYGYTF
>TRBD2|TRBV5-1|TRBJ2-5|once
TGCGCCAGCAGCCCGACGGGACTAGCCACCTCGGGGACCCAGTACTTC
CASSPTGLATSGTQYF
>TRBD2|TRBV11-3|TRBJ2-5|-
TGTGCCAGCAGCTTTGTTGGGACTAGCGGCCTAAGTTTCCAAGAGACCCAGTACTTC
CASSFVGTSGLSFQETQYF
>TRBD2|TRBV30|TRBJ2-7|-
TGTGCCTGGACGGGACTAGCGGGCGGTACCTACGAGCAGTACTTC
CAWTGLAGGTYEQYF
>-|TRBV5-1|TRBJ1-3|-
TGCGCCAGCAGGGGATCGTCTCCGGGACTTGACCCAAACACCATATATTTT
CASRGSSPGLDPNTIYF
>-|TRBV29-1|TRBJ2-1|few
TGCAGCGTTGATGGGCTGGTCAATGAGCAGTTCTTC
CSVDGLVNEQFF
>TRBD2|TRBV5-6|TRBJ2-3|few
TGTGCCAGCAGCATAGGCGGGGGGGCCACAGATACGCAGTATTTT
CASSIGGGATDTQYF